The 5 T cell receptor beta chains below come from one sample, sequenced in a study of blood T cell repertoires in COVID-19. Sequencing used immunoSEQ multiplex PCR; TCRdb keeps in-frame clones, though not all of them. The sample includes 88,000 or so clones, approximately 86% of them seen just once. The sequencing input was peripheral blood. The receptors derive from a man in his sixties with acute or convalescent COVID-19.

V usage is TRBV4-1 and J usage is TRBJ1-5; TRBD1 agrees at 7 bases. The germline V gene encodes CDR1 MGHRA and CDR2 YSYEKL. The CDR3 is 16 residues long. The trim removed 3 bases at V and 4 bases at J, leaving 9 bases unmatched. CDR3 bases: TGCGCCAGCAGCCAGACCACAGGGGTGGGAAATCAGCCCCAGCATTTT. Protein product: CASSQTTGVGNQPQHF.

The chain couples TRBV19 to TRBJ1-2; D not resolved. Germline loops: CDR1 LNHDA, CDR2 SQIVND (reference sequence). The CDR3 spans 12 residues. The V end lost 4 bases, the J end lost 10 bases, and 13 bases lay between the germline ends. CDR3 in amino acids: CASSNDIFDYTF. In DNA form, the CDR3 reads TGTGCCAGTAGTAACGACATCTTCGACTACACCTTC.

This sequence joins TRBV6-5 and TRBJ1-4, with 9 bases matching TRBD1. This CDR3 has 14 amino acids. The junction had 6 bases not matched to a gene; V was cut back by 7 bases and J by 6 bases. CDR1 MNHEY and CDR2 SVGAGI come from the germline V gene. The CDR3 nucleotides read TGTGCCAGCACCCTGAGGACAGGGGATGAAAAACTGTTTTTT. Residues: CASTLRTGDEKLFF.

The genes are TRBV12-3 or TRBV12-4 and TRBJ1-3; 9 positions match TRBD1. The CDR3 consists of 13 residues. After removal of 5 bases from V and 7 bases from J, the junction contained 3 bases not matched to a gene. The CDR3 loop is CASSPGQGNTIYF. CDR3 sequence (DNA): TGTGCCAGCAGTCCCGGACAGGGGAACACCATATATTTT.

The V gene is TRBV13, the J gene TRBJ1-4; 8 nucleotides line up with TRBD1. The CDR3 extends over 14 amino acids. Losses at the gene ends were 6 bases for V and 8 bases for J; bases not matched to a gene: 8. Looked up from germline, CDR1 is PRHDT and CDR2 is FYEKMQ (reference sequence). The CDR3 reads CASRQYRGEEKLFF. In nucleotides, the CDR3 is TGTGCCAGCAGACAATACAGGGGGGAGGAAAAACTGTTTTTT.